This passage covers 18 T cell receptor beta chains from one sample sequenced in a study of blood T cell repertoires in COVID-19. Profiled with immunoSEQ multiplex PCR; TCRdb holds only in-frame clones, not every one. The sample includes approximately 180,000 clones, around 83% seen only once; the top ten take 5% to 8%. Sequencing was performed on PBMCs or T cells enriched from blood (not recorded which). The receptors derive from a man aged 35 to 55 who had recovered from COVID-19.

The chain combines TRBV7-8 with TRBJ2-3, with D uncertain. Germline V CDR1 and CDR2: SGHVS, FQNEAQ. The CDR3 totals 12 residues. V was pared by 6 bases and J by 6 bases, with 10 bases between. CDR3 bases: TGTGCCAGCAGAACAACCCAGGATACGCAGTATTTT. It yields the protein CASRTTQDTQYF. The full variable domain, completed using reference TRBV7-8 and TRBJ2-3, is GAGVSQSPRYKVAKRGQDVALRCDPISGHVSLFWYQQALGQGPEFLTYFQNEAQLDKSGLPSDRFFAERPEGSVSTLKIQRTQQEDSAVYLCASRTTQDTQYFGPGTRLTVL.

J is TRBJ1-2 and V is TRBV19; 9 nucleotides match TRBD1. J gave up 7 bases and V 4 bases, and 4 bases lay outside the gene matches. Germline V gene sequence: CDR1 LNHDA, CDR2 SQIVND (reference sequence). The CDR3 loop spans 13 amino acids. The CDR3 loop is CASSTQDRGGYTF. In DNA form, the CDR3 reads TGTGCCAGTAGTACTCAGGACAGGGGTGGCTACACCTTC.

The chain combines TRBV6-5 with TRBJ2-7; 8 bases line up with TRBD2. This CDR3 comprises 15 residues. With V trimmed by 7 bases and J by 1 base, 9 bases remained unmatched. Germline assignment: CDR1 MNHEY and CDR2 SVGAGI. DNA of the CDR3: TGTGCCAGCACTTCAGTGGGACTAGGTTCCTACGAGCAGTACTTC. The encoded protein is CASTSVGLGSYEQYF.

The chain links TRBV19 to TRBJ2-3; no reliable D call. The CDR3 is made up of 14 amino acids. Trimming took off 8 bases at V and 6 bases at J, with 18 bases between the two ends. CDR1 and CDR2 from the germline V gene are LNHDA and SQIVND (reference sequence). CDR3 amino acids: CASRPMSSADTQYF. CDR3 bases: TGTGCCAGTCGCCCGATGAGTTCAGCGGATACGCAGTATTTT.

This chain uses TRBV5-1 with TRBJ2-1, with 7 bases identical to TRBD1. CDR1 and CDR2 (germline): SGHRS, YFSETQ. This CDR3 contains 13 residues. Losses at the gene ends were 4 bases for V and 13 bases for J; bases not matched to a gene: 11. The chain's CDR3 is CASSRDRPRIQFF. CDR3 nucleotides: TGCGCCAGCAGCCGGGACAGACCTCGGATTCAGTTCTTC.

There are a few counts of this clone. This chain uses TRBV4-1 with TRBJ2-7; 9 bases line up with TRBD1. Germline-derived CDR1 and CDR2 are MGHRA and YSYEKL. With 0 bases clipped from V and 3 bases from J, the junction kept 9 bases outside the gene matches. The CDR3 length is 17 residues. In DNA form, the CDR3 reads TGCGCCAGCAGCCAAGACCCTTCCGACAGGGGGTTCTACGAGCAGTACTTC. Its protein product is CASSQDPSDRGFYEQYF.

The sample holds one count of this clone. The chain links TRBV5-4 to TRBJ2-2, with 7 nucleotides matching TRBD1. The CDR3 contains 17 residues. Trimming removed 3 bases from V and 5 bases from J; junction bases left unmatched: 13. Germline CDR1 is SGHNT and CDR2 is YYREEE (reference sequence). The CDR3 loop reads CASSWPGGQGETGELFF. The CDR3, as DNA: TGTGCCAGCAGCTGGCCAGGCGGGCAGGGGGAAACCGGGGAGCTGTTTTTT.

The V call is TRBV30, the J call TRBJ2-2, with 12 bases identical to TRBD2. Germline CDR1 is GTSNPN and CDR2 is SVGIG (reference sequence). This CDR3 is built from 14 residues. Germline trimming cut 4 bases from V and 7 bases from J; bases unmatched to any gene: 4. This chain's CDR3 is CAWTLAGGYGELFF. The CDR3, as DNA: TGTGCCTGGACGCTAGCGGGAGGGTACGGGGAGCTGTTTTTT.

This chain joins TRBV16 and TRBJ2-3; 7 positions agree with TRBD1. The germline gives CDR1 KGHSY, CDR2 FQNENV. J was trimmed by 1 base and V by 6 bases; bases with no gene match: 7. The CDR3 extends over 15 amino acids. CDR3 in amino acids: CASSRRQGGTDTQYF. The DNA of the CDR3 is TGTGCCAGCAGTCGAAGACAGGGCGGCACAGATACGCAGTATTTT. Looking up the rest from reference TRBV16 and TRBJ2-3 gives the full variable domain: GEEVAQTPKHLVRGEGQKAKLYCAPIKGHSYVFWYQQVLKNEFKFLISFQNENVFDETGMPKERFSAKCLPNSPCSLEIQATKLEDSAVYFCASSRRQGGTDTQYFGPGTRLTVL.

V gene TRBV4-1 combines with J gene TRBJ1-5, with 11 nucleotides matching TRBD1. V trimming: 3 bases; J trimming: 4 bases; junction bases outside the gene matches: 2. The CDR3 sequence is 15 residues long. Looked up from germline, CDR1 is MGHRA and CDR2 is YSYEKL. The CDR3 DNA reads as TGCGCCAGCAGCCATGGGACAGGGGGGAATCAGCCCCAGCATTTT. Its translation: CASSHGTGGNQPQHF.

The J gene is TRBJ2-4, the V gene TRBV30, with D maybe TRBD2 (6 bases). The CDR3 extends over 17 amino acids. Trimming took off 2 bases at V and 0 bases at J, with 17 bases between the two ends. Germline V gene data show CDR1 as GTSNPN and CDR2 as SVGIG (reference sequence). CDR3: CAWSRRVRLGAKNIQYF. The CDR3, as DNA: TGTGCCTGGAGTCGGAGGGTCCGGCTAGGAGCCAAAAACATTCAGTACTTC.

A few counts support this clone. The V call is TRBV21-1, the J call TRBJ2-5; TRBD1 is taken as the D call from the table, unchecked against the DNA. TRBV21-1 is termed a pseudogene. This CDR3 is 12 amino acids long. The CDR3 sequence: CASSQGHETQYF. The CDR3 DNA follows: TGTGCCAGCAGTCAGGGTCACGAGACCCAGTACTTC.

The chain uses TRBV28 and TRBJ2-7; D is perhaps TRBD1 (6 bases). The germline V and J ends were trimmed by 6 bases and 5 bases, with 17 bases remaining between them. The CDR3 length is 14 residues. Germline lookup yields CDR1 MDHEN and CDR2 SYDVKM. The CDR3 nucleotides read TGTGCCAGCAGCCGGCAGGGGAAGAAGGACGAGCAGTACTTC. It yields the protein CASSRQGKKDEQYF.

The chain links TRBV6-5 to TRBJ1-5; TRBD1 might be the D (6 bases). V was pared by 6 bases and J by 5 bases, with 11 bases between. The CDR3 totals 13 residues. Germline CDR1 is MNHEY and CDR2 is SVGAGI. CDR3 sequence reads: CASRRQGYQPQHF. CDR3 DNA: TGTGCCAGCAGGAGGCAGGGGTATCAGCCCCAGCATTTT.

The V gene is TRBV19, the J gene TRBJ1-1; D not certain. In germline, CDR1 is LNHDA, CDR2 SQIVND (reference sequence). The V gene lost 4 bases and the J gene lost 0 bases, with 6 bases spanning the gap. The CDR3 extends over 13 amino acids. The CDR3 here is CASSTSVNTEAFF. For the CDR3, the DNA is TGTGCCAGTAGTACCTCAGTGAACACTGAAGCTTTCTTT.

The CDR3 loop reads CASRSPNRAGANVLTF. The CDR3 DNA is TGTGCCAGCAGATCACCGAACAGGGCTGGGGCCAACGTCCTGACTTTC. V usage is TRBV28 and J usage is TRBJ2-6, with D possibly matching TRBD1 (6 bases). Germline loops: CDR1 MDHEN, CDR2 SYDVKM. The germline V and J ends were trimmed by 6 bases and 2 bases, with 14 bases remaining between them. The CDR3 extends over 16 amino acids.

This clone was observed once. The chain couples TRBV3-1 (or the pseudogene TRBV3-2) to TRBJ2-5; tentative D call: TRBD2 (7 bases). The germline V gene has CDR1 LGHDT and CDR2 YNNKEL (reference sequence). Trimming stripped 2 bases from V and 5 bases from J, with 18 bases between. CDR3 length: 16 amino acids. The CDR3 spells CASSQRRGGAWETQYF. CDR3 in DNA: TGTGCCAGCAGCCAAAGGAGAGGGGGGGCCTGGGAGACCCAGTACTTC.

The J gene is TRBJ2-2, the V gene TRBV30, with D possibly TRBD2 on 6 matching bases. The CDR3 spans 14 residues. Trimming left V 2 bases short and J 7 bases short, with 14 bases between. Germline CDR1 reads GTSNPN; CDR2 reads SVGIG (reference sequence). The CDR3 DNA is TGTGCCTGGAGTTCGGGGGTACAGGTCGGGGAGCTGTTTTTT. Residues: CAWSSGVQVGELFF.